This T cell receptor (beta chain) was observed in a study of OX40 agonist ivuxolimab in advanced cancers. The V and J ends lost 6 bases and 9 bases respectively, with 16 bases between them. The CDR3 length is 13 residues. Germline-derived CDR1 and CDR2 are SGHDT and YYEEEE. Measured with immunoSEQ multiplex PCR; TCRdb has only the in-frame clones, and not every one. The sample has 30,000 to 40,000 clones, about 90% seen once. J is TRBJ2-1 and V is TRBV5-6; no definite D call. The input for sequencing was CD4+ or CD8+ T cells sorted from blood, taken in a trial of the OX40 agonist ivuxolimab. The TCR was taken from an adult with an advanced solid tumor such as melanoma, head and neck, liver or kidney cancer. The CDR3 loop is CASTFDRAPEQFF. In nucleotides, the CDR3 is TGTGCCAGCACCTTTGACCGAGCCCCTGAGCAGTTCTTC.